This TCR beta chain originates from a study of T cells in Graves' hyperthyroidism and ophthalmopathy. General study points: Researchers report that a 13 V-J model separated ophthalmopathy from stable hyperthyroidism.

Germline V CDR1 and CDR2: DFQATT, SNEGSKA (reference sequence). Trimming removed 0 bases from V and 5 bases from J; junction bases left unmatched: 6. CDR3 size: 16 residues. This clonotype occurred a few times. Its antigen is not known. The source material, RNA transcripts, was used to amplify TCR beta CDR3 regions. Primed by the HTBI set, a first-round RT-PCR was run on the TCR CDR3. A single record per CDR3 protein comes from TCRdb applying MiXCR to the multiplex PCR reads. The sample holds a few hundred thousand distinct CDR3 sequences, less than 20% seen once. The receptor was derived from a woman aged 45-59 years with Graves' hyperthyroidism. This chain joins TRBV20-1 and TRBJ2-2, with 10 bases that match TRBD1. Sequenced: blood. The CDR3 region is CSARDNDRGQTGELFF. The CDR3 DNA reads TGCAGTGCTAGAGATAACGACAGGGGGCAGACCGGGGAGCTGTTTTTT.